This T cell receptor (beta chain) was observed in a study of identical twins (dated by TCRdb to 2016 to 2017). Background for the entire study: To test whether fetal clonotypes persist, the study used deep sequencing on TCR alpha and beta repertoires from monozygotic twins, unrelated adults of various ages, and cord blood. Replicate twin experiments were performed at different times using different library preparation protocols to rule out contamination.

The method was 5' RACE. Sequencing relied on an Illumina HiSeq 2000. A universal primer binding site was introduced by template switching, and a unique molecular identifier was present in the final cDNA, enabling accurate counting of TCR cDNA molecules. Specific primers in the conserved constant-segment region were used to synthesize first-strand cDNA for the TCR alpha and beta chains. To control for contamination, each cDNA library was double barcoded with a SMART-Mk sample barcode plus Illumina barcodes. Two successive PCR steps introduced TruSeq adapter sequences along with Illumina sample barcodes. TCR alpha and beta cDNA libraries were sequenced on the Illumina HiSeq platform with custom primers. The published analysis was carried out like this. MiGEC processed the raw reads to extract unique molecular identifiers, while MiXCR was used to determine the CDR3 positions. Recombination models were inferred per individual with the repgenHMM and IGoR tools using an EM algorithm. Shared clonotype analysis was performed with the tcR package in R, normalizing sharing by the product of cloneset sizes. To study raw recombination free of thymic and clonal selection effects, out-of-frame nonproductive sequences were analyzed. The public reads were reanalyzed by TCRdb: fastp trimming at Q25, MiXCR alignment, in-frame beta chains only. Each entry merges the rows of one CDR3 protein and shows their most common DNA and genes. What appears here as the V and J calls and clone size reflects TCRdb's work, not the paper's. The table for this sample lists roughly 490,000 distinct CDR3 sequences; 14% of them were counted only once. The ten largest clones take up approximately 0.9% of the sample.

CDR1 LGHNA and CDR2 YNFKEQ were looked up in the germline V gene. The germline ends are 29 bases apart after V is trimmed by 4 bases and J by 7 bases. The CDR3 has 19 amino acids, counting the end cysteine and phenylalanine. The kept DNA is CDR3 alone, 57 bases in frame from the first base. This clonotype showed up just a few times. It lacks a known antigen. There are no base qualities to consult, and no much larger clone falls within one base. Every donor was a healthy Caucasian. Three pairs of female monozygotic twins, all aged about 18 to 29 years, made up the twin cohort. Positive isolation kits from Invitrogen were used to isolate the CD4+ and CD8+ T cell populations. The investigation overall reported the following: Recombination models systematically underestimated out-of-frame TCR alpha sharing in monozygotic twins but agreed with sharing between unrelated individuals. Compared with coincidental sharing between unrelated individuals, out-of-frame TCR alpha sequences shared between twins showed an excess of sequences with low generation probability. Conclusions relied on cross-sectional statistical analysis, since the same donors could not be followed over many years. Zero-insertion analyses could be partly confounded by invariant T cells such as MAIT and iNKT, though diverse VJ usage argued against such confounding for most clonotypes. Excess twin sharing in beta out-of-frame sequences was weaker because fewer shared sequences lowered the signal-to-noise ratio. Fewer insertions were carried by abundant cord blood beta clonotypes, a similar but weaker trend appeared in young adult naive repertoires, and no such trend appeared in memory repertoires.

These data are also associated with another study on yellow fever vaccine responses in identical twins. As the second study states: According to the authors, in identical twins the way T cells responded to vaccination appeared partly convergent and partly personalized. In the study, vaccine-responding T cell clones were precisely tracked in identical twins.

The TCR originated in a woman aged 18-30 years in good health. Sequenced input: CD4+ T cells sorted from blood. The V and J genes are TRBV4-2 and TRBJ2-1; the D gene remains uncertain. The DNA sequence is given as TGTGCCAGCAGCCGTTTAATTGGGTCCTTGGGCCCTCTGGGGAATGAGCAGTTCTTC. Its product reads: CASSRLIGSLGPLGNEQFF.